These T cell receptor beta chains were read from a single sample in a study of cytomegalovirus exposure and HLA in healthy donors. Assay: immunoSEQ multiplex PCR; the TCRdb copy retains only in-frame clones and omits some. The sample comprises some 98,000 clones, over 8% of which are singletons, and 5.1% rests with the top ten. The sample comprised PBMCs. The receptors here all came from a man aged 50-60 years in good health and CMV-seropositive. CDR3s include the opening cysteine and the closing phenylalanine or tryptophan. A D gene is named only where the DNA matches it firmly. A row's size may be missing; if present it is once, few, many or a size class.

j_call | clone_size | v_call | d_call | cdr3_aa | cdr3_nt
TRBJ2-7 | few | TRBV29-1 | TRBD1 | CSVPGQGPASYEQYF | TGCAGCGTTCCGGGACAGGGGCCCGCCTCCTACGAGCAGTACTTC
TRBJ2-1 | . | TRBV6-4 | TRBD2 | CASSDSGAGGPREQFF | TGTGCCAGCAGTGACTCGGGGGCGGGAGGGCCAAGGGAGCAGTTCTTC
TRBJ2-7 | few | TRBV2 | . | CASSESTRVPLEQYF | TGTGCCAGCAGTGAATCAACCAGGGTTCCCCTCGAGCAGTACTTC
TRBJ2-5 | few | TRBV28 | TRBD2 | CASSFSGTRSETQYF | TGTGCCAGCAGTTTTAGCGGGACTCGTTCGGAGACCCAGTACTTC
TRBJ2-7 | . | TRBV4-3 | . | CASSQDRDITYEQYF | TGCGCCAGCAGCCAAGACCGGGACATTACCTACGAGCAGTACTTC
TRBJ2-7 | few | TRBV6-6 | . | CASRPPGTLSYEQYF | TGTGCCAGCAGGCCCCCCGGGACACTTAGCTACGAGCAGTACTTC
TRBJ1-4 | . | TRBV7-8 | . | CASSLGDTWTANEKLFF | TGTGCCAGCAGCTTAGGGGACACCTGGACAGCTAATGAAAAACTGTTTTTT
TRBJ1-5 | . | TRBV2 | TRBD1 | CASSRRQGGNQPQHF | TGTGCCAGCAGTAGACGACAGGGGGGCAATCAGCCCCAGCATTTT
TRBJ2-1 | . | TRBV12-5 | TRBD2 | CASGLVLGSGNIDEQFF | TGTGCTAGTGGTTTGGTACTTGGTAGCGGGAATATCGATGAGCAGTTCTTC
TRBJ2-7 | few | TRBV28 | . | CASSKRAYYEQYF | TGTGCCAGCAGTAAACGAGCATACTACGAGCAGTACTTC
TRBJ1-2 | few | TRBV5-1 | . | CASSLGHSNYGYTF | TGCGCCAGCAGCTTGGGACACTCTAACTATGGCTACACCTTC
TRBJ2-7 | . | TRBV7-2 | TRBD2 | CASSLGFSGGTYEQYF | TGTGCCAGCAGCTTAGGGTTTAGCGGGGGGACCTACGAGCAGTACTTC
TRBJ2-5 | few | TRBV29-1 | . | CSVEGGTGGPQYF | TGCAGCGTTGAAGGGGGGACTGGTGGGCCCCAGTACTTC